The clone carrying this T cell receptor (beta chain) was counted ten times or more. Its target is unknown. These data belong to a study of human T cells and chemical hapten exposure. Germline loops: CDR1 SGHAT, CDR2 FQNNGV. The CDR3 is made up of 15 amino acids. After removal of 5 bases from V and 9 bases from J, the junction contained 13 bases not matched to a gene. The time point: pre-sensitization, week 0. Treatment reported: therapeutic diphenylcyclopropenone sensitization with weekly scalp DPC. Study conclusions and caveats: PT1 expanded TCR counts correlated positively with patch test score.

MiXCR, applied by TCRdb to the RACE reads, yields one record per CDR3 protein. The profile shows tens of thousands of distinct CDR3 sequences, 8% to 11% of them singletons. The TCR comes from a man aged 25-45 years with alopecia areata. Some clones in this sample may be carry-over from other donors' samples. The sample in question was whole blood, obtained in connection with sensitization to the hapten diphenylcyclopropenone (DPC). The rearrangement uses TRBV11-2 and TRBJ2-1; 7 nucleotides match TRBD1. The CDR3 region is CASSIGTVTFGEQFF. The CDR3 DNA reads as TGTGCCAGCAGCATCGGGACAGTAACCTTCGGTGAGCAGTTCTTC.